This passage covers 3 T cell receptor beta chains from one sample sequenced in a study of Ad26.COV2.S vaccination and SARS-CoV-2 variants. Here immunoSEQ multiplex PCR was the method, and the copy in TCRdb shows in-frame clones only, minus some. This sample has 430,000 or so clones; 89% occur once, and the top ten carry just over 2.5%. Indicated treatment: around 19 received Ad26.COV2.S at low or high dose, single or two shots; five or six received placebo; per-sample allocation not given. Sampling took place 63 days after the first vaccine or placebo injection. The specimen comprised peripheral blood, sampled in a trial of Ad26.COV2.S vaccine versus placebo. The source of these receptors is a person between 18 and 60 years old who received the Ad26.COV2.S COVID-19 vaccine or a placebo.

Points on this clone: Other DNA variants within this sample encode the same CDR3. The rearrangement links TRBV9 to TRBJ1-1; D is uncertain. CDR1 and CDR2 (germline): SGDLS, YYNGEE. CDR3 length equals 13 residues. Trimming removed 0 bases from V and 1 base from J, with 4 bases in between. The CDR3 region is CASSVEGNTEAFF. The CDR3 DNA reads as TGTGCCAGCAGCGTAGAGGGGAACACTGAAGCTTTCTTT.

V gene TRBV11-2 combines with J gene TRBJ2-3, with D perhaps TRBD2 (5 bases). Trimming stripped 2 bases from V and 0 bases from J, with 12 bases between. This CDR3 contains 16 residues. The V gene's germline CDR1 is SGHAT and CDR2 FQNNGV. The CDR3: CASSLRLTTSTDTQYF. The CDR3 DNA is TGTGCCAGCAGCTTAAGACTAACCACTAGCACAGATACGCAGTATTTT.

This clone was detected once. V gene TRBV6-5 combines with J gene TRBJ2-2, with D unclear. V was shortened by 2 bases and J by 1 base, with 5 bases between the two germline ends. From germline, CDR1 is MNHEY and CDR2 SVGAGI. This CDR3 has 14 residues. The chain's CDR3 is CASSYGMNTGELFF. The CDR3 region has the DNA TGTGCCAGCAGTTACGGGATGAACACCGGGGAGCTGTTTTTT.